The 26 T cell receptor beta chains reported below all come from one sample, sequenced in a study of T cells expressing NK-cell markers. TCRdb re-called the 5' RACE reads; every CDR3 protein appears as one record, without DNA. In all, the sample yields more than 250,000 distinct CDR3 sequences. Sequencing was carried out using blood T cells: a sorted CD56 or NKG2C T cell subset, CD4+ or CD8+ T cells, or bulk PBMC T cells (not recorded which). The receptors shown here come from a man between 18 and 29 years old in good health.

V gene TRBV7-9 combines with J gene TRBJ2-2. The CDR3 sequence is 15 residues long. The germline CDR1 and CDR2 sequences are SEHNR and FQNEAQ (reference sequence). The CDR3 spells CASSFGQTNTGELFF. Together with reference TRBV7-9 and TRBJ2-2, the CDR3 gives the full variable domain: DTGVSQNPRHKITKRGQNVTFRCDPISEHNRLYWYRQTLGQGPEFLTYFQNEAQLEKSRLLSDRFSAERPKGSFSTLEIQRTEQGDSAMYLCASSFGQTNTGELFFGEGSRLTVL.

The chain joins TRBV18 to TRBJ2-3; checking the TCRdb D call of TRBD2 is not possible without DNA. CDR1 is KGHSH, CDR2 LQKENI, per germline. This CDR3 contains 15 residues. CDR3 in amino acids: CASSPPTPRGDTQYF. Full variable domain (outside the CDR3, taken from reference TRBV18 and TRBJ2-3): NAGVMQNPRHLVRRRGQEARLRCSPMKGHSHVYWYRQLPEEGLKFMVYLQKENIIDESGMPKERFSAEFPKEGPSILRIQQVVRGDSAAYFCASSPPTPRGDTQYFGPGTRLTVL.

J is TRBJ2-3 and V is TRBV7-3; TCRdb's D call of TRBD1 is untestable without DNA. The germline V gene encodes CDR1 SGHTA and CDR2 FQGTGA. CDR3 length: 16 amino acids. Here the CDR3 reads CASTLLLGGATDTQYF.

This chain uses TRBV29-1 with TRBJ1-1; checking the TCRdb D call of TRBD1 is not possible without DNA. CDR3 length equals 13 residues. Germline CDR1 reads SQVTM; CDR2 reads ANQGSEA. CDR3 loop: CSVGQGWDTEAFF.

V is TRBV5-4 and J is TRBJ2-3. The CDR3 sequence is 12 residues long. Germline values: CDR1 SGHNT, CDR2 YYREEE (reference sequence). CDR3 residues: CASRKDPDTQYF. Full variable domain (missing parts from reference TRBV5-4 and TRBJ2-3): ETGVTQSPTHLIKTRGQQVTLRCSSQSGHNTVSWYQQALGQGPQFIFQYYREEENGRGNFPPRFSGLQFPNYSSELNVNALELDDSALYLCASRKDPDTQYFGPGTRLTVL.

The chain joins TRBV18 to TRBJ2-3. The CDR3 is 12 amino acids. Germline assignment: CDR1 KGHSH and CDR2 LQKENI. The CDR3 loop is CASSPETDTQYF. Full variable domain (outside the CDR3, taken from reference TRBV18 and TRBJ2-3): NAGVMQNPRHLVRRRGQEARLRCSPMKGHSHVYWYRQLPEEGLKFMVYLQKENIIDESGMPKERFSAEFPKEGPSILRIQQVVRGDSAAYFCASSPETDTQYFGPGTRLTVL.

The chain uses TRBV20-1 and TRBJ2-3; lacking DNA, the TRBD1 call made by TCRdb goes unchecked. This CDR3 region has 14 residues. Per germline, CDR1 DFQATT and CDR2 SNEGSKA (reference sequence). The CDR3 sequence is CSQQTGASTDTQYF.

The V gene is TRBV25-1, the J gene TRBJ1-6. CDR3 length equals 14 residues. The germline V gene encodes CDR1 MGHDK and CDR2 SYGVNS. The CDR3 sequence: CASSNTGRGSPLHF.

The gene calls are TRBV12-3 or TRBV12-4 and TRBJ2-6; no DNA is available, so the TRBD2 call from TCRdb remains unchecked. This CDR3 has 16 amino acids. CDR3 in amino acids: CASTPLAGVGANVLTF.

This rearrangement joins TRBV12-3 or TRBV12-4 to TRBJ2-3; TCRdb lists TRBD2, though no DNA is available to test this call. This CDR3 comprises 17 residues. The CDR3 protein is CASSERGLAHRTDTQYF.

The chain joins TRBV5-4 to TRBJ2-2; checking the TCRdb D call of TRBD2 is not possible without DNA. The length of the CDR3 is 16 residues. Germline lookup yields CDR1 SGHNT and CDR2 YYREEE (reference sequence). CDR3 sequence reads: CASSHYLAANTGELFF.

This rearrangement joins TRBV12-3 or TRBV12-4 to TRBJ1-2; there is no DNA to check the TCRdb D call of TRBD1. The CDR3 contains 15 residues. The CDR3 loop reads CASSSTGGARNGYTF.

This chain uses TRBV27 with TRBJ1-5. Germline CDR1 and CDR2: MNHEY and SMNVEV (reference sequence). This CDR3 region has 15 residues. The CDR3 sequence: CASSSATRLGQPQHF.

The chain recombines TRBV19 with TRBJ1-4; the D gene TCRdb calls, TRBD1, cannot be checked with no DNA. This CDR3 has 14 amino acids. Germline lookup yields CDR1 LNHDA and CDR2 SQIVND (reference sequence). This CDR3 is CASSISRTGGKLFF.

The chain carries TRBV12-3 or TRBV12-4 and TRBJ2-3; there is no DNA to check the TCRdb D call of TRBD1. This CDR3 contains 16 residues. The CDR3 loop is CASSSATGALTDTQYF.

This chain connects TRBV7-9 to TRBJ2-2; TCRdb calls TRBD2, which cannot be checked without DNA. Germline CDR1 reads SEHNR; CDR2 reads FQNEAQ (reference sequence). This CDR3 contains 17 residues. The CDR3 here is CASSDPVAGANTGELFF.

The chain recombines TRBV10-3 with TRBJ1-6. The germline V gene has CDR1 ENHRY and CDR2 SYGVKD. The CDR3 length is 13 residues. The CDR3 spells CAISGGYGSPLHF.

The chain carries TRBV5-1 and TRBJ1-1; without DNA, the TCRdb call of TRBD1 cannot be checked. The CDR3 is 14 amino acids. Germline-derived CDR1 and CDR2 are SGHRS and YFSETQ. This CDR3 is CASRDRGLVTEAFF.

The chain couples TRBV29-1 to TRBJ1-1; TCRdb's D gene call, TRBD1, goes unchecked for lack of DNA. CDR1 SQVTM and CDR2 ANQGSEA come from the germline V gene. The CDR3 spans 13 residues. The CDR3 loop reads CSGRGQLNTEAFF.

J is TRBJ2-3 and V is TRBV29-1; TCRdb picks TRBD2, but there is no DNA to check that call. Germline CDR1 reads SQVTM; CDR2 reads ANQGSEA. The CDR3 contains 15 residues. CDR3 sequence: CSDFIQTSGSGTQYF.

This CDR3 reads CATSEPPGQGASEQYF. The chain carries TRBV24-1 and TRBJ2-7; TCRdb outputs TRBD1, but without DNA this stays unchecked. The germline gives CDR1 KGHDR, CDR2 SFDVKD. CDR3 length: 16 residues.

V usage is TRBV7-2 and J usage is TRBJ2-5. This CDR3 has 12 amino acids. Per the germline V gene, CDR1 is SGHTA and CDR2 is FQGNSA. CDR3 sequence reads: CASSIDTAYQYF.

The gene calls are TRBV20-1 and TRBJ2-3; TCRdb's D call, TRBD2, is unchecked because there is no DNA. Germline V gene sequence: CDR1 DFQATT, CDR2 SNEGSKA (reference sequence). The CDR3 length is 12 residues. Here the CDR3 reads CSPKAATDTQYF.

V and J are TRBV12-3 or TRBV12-4 and TRBJ2-1; TCRdb indicates TRBD2, and absent DNA this call remains unverified. There are 13 residues in the CDR3. CDR3 residues: CASSLREGGEQFF.

V gene TRBV6-1 combines with J gene TRBJ2-3; lacking DNA, the TRBD2 call made by TCRdb goes unchecked. CDR1 and CDR2 (germline): MNHNS, SASEGT. The CDR3 has 14 amino acids. This chain's CDR3 is CASRAGRKADTQYF.

The V gene is TRBV19, the J gene TRBJ1-5; TCRdb outputs TRBD1, but without DNA this stays unchecked. The CDR3 consists of 15 residues. Germline assignment: CDR1 LNHDA and CDR2 SQIVND (reference sequence). CDR3 sequence: CASSPPGGWDQPQHF.